One sample yielded the 18 T cell receptor beta chains listed below, sequenced in a study of blood T cell repertoires in COVID-19. The data were produced by immunoSEQ multiplex PCR, yet TCRdb's version contains in-frame clones alone and is incomplete. The sample lists about 49,000 clones, around 84% occurring once. Sequencing used peripheral blood. These receptors all stem from a man over 45 with acute or convalescent COVID-19.

The rearrangement links TRBV5-1 to TRBJ2-2, with no clear D. In germline, CDR1 is SGHRS, CDR2 YFSETQ. Trimming cost V 0 bases and J 5 bases, with 5 bases left between them. The CDR3 length is 13 residues. The CDR3 spells CASSLGGTGELFF. CDR3 nucleotide sequence: TGCGCCAGCAGCTTGGGAGGAACCGGGGAGCTGTTTTTT.

The chain couples TRBV11-3 to TRBJ2-1, with 13 bases identical to TRBD2. CDR3 length: 17 amino acids. V lost 5 bases to trimming and J lost 0 bases; unmatched junction nucleotides: 4. Germline assignment: CDR1 SGHNT and CDR2 YENEEA. As DNA, the CDR3 is TGTGCCAGCAGCGGGACTAGCGGGATCCTCTCCTACAATGAGCAGTTCTTC. It yields the protein CASSGTSGILSYNEQFF.

This clone was picked up one time. The DNA of the CDR3 is TGCGCCAGCAGCCCGGACAGGAACAATCAGCCCCAGCATTTT. This encodes CASSPDRNNQPQHF. This chain links TRBV10-1 with TRBJ1-5; 7 bases align to TRBD1. CDR1 and CDR2 from the germline V gene are WNHNN and SYGVQD (reference sequence). Trimming cost V 6 bases and J 3 bases; bases outside gene matches: 5. The CDR3 totals 14 residues.

This chain links TRBV5-4 with TRBJ1-2; perhaps TRBD1 as D (5 bases). This CDR3 comprises 14 residues. V was shortened by 4 bases and J by 2 bases, with 12 bases between the two germline ends. Germline-derived CDR1 and CDR2 are SGHNT and YYREEE (reference sequence). As DNA, the CDR3 is TGTGCCAGCAGCCATAAGACAGAGAACTATGGCTACACCTTC. The encoded protein is CASSHKTENYGYTF.

The genes are TRBV27 and TRBJ2-7, with D perhaps matching TRBD2 (6 bases). Per germline, CDR1 MNHEY and CDR2 SMNVEV (reference sequence). CDR3 length: 14 amino acids. The V and J ends lost 4 bases and 5 bases respectively, with 15 bases between them. For the CDR3, the DNA is TGTGCCAGCAGTTCCCGGGACTGGAGGCACGAGCAGTACTTC. Encoded protein: CASSSRDWRHEQYF.

CDR3 in amino acids: CASSYTRTGNQPQHF. CDR3 nucleotides: TGTGCCAGCAGTTACACTAGGACAGGCAATCAGCCCCAGCATTTT. This chain joins TRBV6-2 or TRBV6-3 and TRBJ1-5, with a weak D call TRBD1 (6 bases). V lost 2 bases and J 2 bases, leaving 10 bases between the germline ends. The germline V gene encodes CDR1 MNHEY and CDR2 SVGEGT. This CDR3 is 15 amino acids long.

This chain links TRBV3-1 (or the pseudogene TRBV3-2) with TRBJ2-7; D unresolved. Per germline, CDR1 LGHDT and CDR2 YNNKEL (reference sequence). CDR3 length: 11 amino acids. V dropped 1 base and J dropped 7 bases, with 5 bases sitting between them. The CDR3: CASSQGPEQYF. The CDR3 DNA reads as TGTGCCAGCAGCCAAGGGCCAGAGCAGTACTTC.

The chain joins TRBV11-3 to TRBJ2-7; D possibly corresponds to TRBD1 (5 bases). V gave up 5 bases and J gave up 5 bases, with 13 bases separating them. This CDR3 spans 13 amino acids. Germline values: CDR1 SGHNT, CDR2 YENEEA. The CDR3 coding sequence is TGTGCCAGCAGCCAAAGGGGTCGGGACGAGCAGTACTTC. Its protein is CASSQRGRDEQYF.

The rearrangement links TRBV5-1 to TRBJ1-2; D possibly corresponds to TRBD1 (6 bases). V was clipped by 5 bases and J by 1 base, with 15 bases between them. Per the germline V gene, CDR1 is SGHRS and CDR2 is YFSETQ. CDR3 length: 15 amino acids. CDR3 sequence (DNA): TGCGCCAGCAGTGTAGGGGGTAACCTTAACTATGGCTACACCTTC. The encoded protein is CASSVGGNLNYGYTF.

V and J are TRBV4-1 and TRBJ2-1, with unresolved D. This CDR3 comprises 17 residues. CDR1 is MGHRA, CDR2 YSYEKL, per germline. The ends were cut back, 2 bases at V and 0 bases at J, with 14 bases in the middle. The CDR3 reads CASSQSEARPSYNEQFF. DNA of the CDR3: TGCGCCAGCAGCCAAAGCGAGGCTAGACCCTCCTACAATGAGCAGTTCTTC.

V usage is TRBV2 and J usage is TRBJ2-2; possibly TRBD1 for D (7 bases). Looked up from germline, CDR1 is SNHLY and CDR2 is FYNNEI. The CDR3 runs 14 residues. Trimming shortened V by 7 bases and J by 6 bases, and 15 bases separated the two germline ends. The CDR3 loop reads CASTEEGAAGELFF. The CDR3 DNA reads as TGTGCCAGCACCGAGGAGGGGGCGGCCGGGGAGCTGTTTTTT.

The CDR3 reads CASSSAGQLYEQYF. The CDR3 DNA sequence: TGTGCCAGCAGCTCAGCGGGGCAACTCTACGAGCAGTACTTC. The rearrangement uses TRBV6-6 and TRBJ2-7; 7 bases map to TRBD2. In germline, CDR1 is MNHNY, CDR2 SVGAGI (reference sequence). The CDR3 is 14 amino acids. The J segment lost 3 bases and the V segment lost 6 bases, leaving 8 bases of the junction unmatched.

J is TRBJ2-5 and V is TRBV2, with 9 bases identical to TRBD2. Per germline, CDR1 SNHLY and CDR2 FYNNEI. The CDR3 runs 14 residues. Germline trimming cut 6 bases from V and 5 bases from J; bases unmatched to any gene: 7. The CDR3 loop is CASRDSGSSETQYF. The CDR3, as DNA: TGTGCCAGCAGGGATAGCGGGAGCTCCGAGACCCAGTACTTC.

The J gene is TRBJ1-2, the V gene TRBV6-5; D is possibly TRBD1 (6 bases). The V and J ends lost 3 bases and 4 bases respectively, with 9 bases between them. CDR1 is MNHEY and CDR2 is SVGAGI in the germline V gene. The CDR3 is 13 residues long. The CDR3 DNA follows: TGTGCCAGCAGTTATCAGGGGACCTATGGCTACACCTTC. This translates into CASSYQGTYGYTF.

This clone came up once. The rearrangement links TRBV18 to TRBJ2-1; tentative D call: TRBD2 (5 bases). V was cut by 1 base and J by 8 bases, with 6 bases left in between. Germline V gene lookup returns CDR1 KGHSH and CDR2 LQKENI. There are 12 residues in the CDR3. The CDR3 region is CASSPLRDEQFF. The CDR3 coding sequence is TGTGCCAGCTCACCACTGAGGGATGAGCAGTTCTTC.

V and J are TRBV4-1 and TRBJ2-5; D ambiguous. Germline CDR1 reads MGHRA; CDR2 reads YSYEKL. This CDR3 is built from 14 residues. V lost 1 base to trimming and J lost 3 bases, with 9 bases between them. CDR3 in DNA: TGCGCCAGCAGCCAAGGGGCCCTGGAAGAGACCCAGTACTTC. Translation: CASSQGALEETQYF.

The gene calls are TRBV6-2 or TRBV6-3 and TRBJ1-5; D is uncertain. Germline CDR1 is MNHEY and CDR2 is SVGEGT. The CDR3 consists of 18 residues. V lost 5 bases to trimming and J lost 2 bases, with 22 bases between them. The CDR3 DNA sequence: TGTGCCAGCAGTACGAGGACCGTTGATAATAGCGGCAATCAGCCCCAGCATTTT. This gives the protein CASSTRTVDNSGNQPQHF.

V gene TRBV19 combines with J gene TRBJ1-1, with D possibly matching TRBD1 (5 bases). V shed 4 bases and J shed 1 base, with 13 bases lying between them. CDR3 length: 15 amino acids. Germline CDR1 is LNHDA and CDR2 is SQIVND (reference sequence). The CDR3, as DNA: TGTGCCAGTAGTAGCGCAGGGTGGGGGAACACTGAAGCTTTCTTT. Its translation: CASSSAGWGNTEAFF.